The TCR beta chain under discussion was sequenced for a study of radiotherapy plus CTLA-4 blockade in lung cancer. Looking at the study overall: Objective responses were recorded in roughly 17% of patients, with disease control recorded in less than 40%. Study-wide points: Together with interferon-beta, which increased in serum after radiation, early dynamic changes in blood T cell clones were reportedly the best predictors of response. In blood, TCR clones derived from the tumor expanded after radiotherapy plus ipilimumab.

The study treated chemo-refractory metastatic non-small-cell lung cancer patients with focal radiation plus ipilimumab CTLA-4 blockade. Trimming took off 10 bases at V and 8 bases at J, with 14 bases between the two ends. Germline CDR1 and CDR2: MGHDK and SYGVNS. CDR3 length: 12 residues. This clone was observed a single time. Its antigen is not identified. Measured with immunoSEQ multiplex PCR; TCRdb has only the in-frame clones, and not every one. The sample holds nearly 110,000 clones, over 75% seen once. The input for sequencing was peripheral blood, taken from a patient treated with radiotherapy plus ipilimumab. The receptor comes from a human donor with non-small cell lung cancer that progressed on radiotherapy plus ipilimumab. Some clones in this sample may be carry-over from other donors' samples. V usage is TRBV25-1 and J usage is TRBJ1-4; D perhaps matches TRBD1 (6 bases). CDR3 sequence (DNA): TGTGCCATACAGGGTGGCGGAGAAAAACTGTTTTTT. Translating gives CAIQGGGEKLFF. Drawing the rest from reference TRBV25-1 and TRBJ1-4, the complete variable domain is EADIYQTPRYLVIGTGKKITLECSQTMGHDKMYWYQQDPGMELHLIHYSYGVNSTEKGDLSSESTVSRIRTEHFPLTLESARPSHTSQYLCAIQGGGEKLFFGSGTQLSVL.